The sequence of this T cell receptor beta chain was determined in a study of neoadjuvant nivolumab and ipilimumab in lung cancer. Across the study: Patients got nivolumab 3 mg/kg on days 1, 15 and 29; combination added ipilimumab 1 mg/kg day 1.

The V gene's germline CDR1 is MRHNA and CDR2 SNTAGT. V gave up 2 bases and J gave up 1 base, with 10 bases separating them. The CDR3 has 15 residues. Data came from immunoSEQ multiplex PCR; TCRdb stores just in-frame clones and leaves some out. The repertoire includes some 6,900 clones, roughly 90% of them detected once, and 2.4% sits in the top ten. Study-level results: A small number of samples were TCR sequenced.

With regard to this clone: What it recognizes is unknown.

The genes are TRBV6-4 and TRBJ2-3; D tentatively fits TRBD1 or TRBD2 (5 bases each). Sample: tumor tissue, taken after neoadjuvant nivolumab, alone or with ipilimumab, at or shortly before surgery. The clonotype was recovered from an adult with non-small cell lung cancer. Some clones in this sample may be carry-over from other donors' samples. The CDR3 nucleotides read TGTGCCAGCAGTGACGAGGGGCGCGGCACAGATACGCAGTATTTT. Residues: CASSDEGRGTDTQYF.